The source of this T cell receptor beta chain is a study of blood T cells in healthy people across ages. Overall study results and limits: Strongly correlated with naive T cell percentage was TCR beta diversity.

This clonotype was counted at least ten times. Its cognate antigen is unknown. With 2 bases clipped from V and 3 bases from J, the junction kept 8 bases outside the gene matches. There are 15 residues in the CDR3. Germline lookup yields CDR1 GTSNPN and CDR2 SVGIG (reference sequence). Through a sample-barcoded 5' primer and a J-beta primer mix, a second PCR was run for about 7 to 12 cycles. One entry per CDR3 protein, called by TCRdb with MiXCR from the 5' RACE reads. The sample lists approximately 960,000 distinct CDR3 sequences, about 28% occurring once. These same records also appear under a second study, on T cells of mothers and their children. From that report: From each mother came over 10 million TCR beta CDR3 reads, and from each child came 3 million to 3.5 million.

The rearrangement uses TRBV30 and TRBJ1-2; TRBD1 matches at 8 bases. The source material was blood. This receptor was obtained from a woman in her thirties or forties in good health. In nucleotides, the CDR3 is TGTGCCTGGAGTCAACCCGGGACAGGAGACTATGGCTACACCTTC. This sequence encodes CAWSQPGTGDYGYTF. Full variable domain (remainder filled in from reference TRBV30 and TRBJ1-2): SQTIHQWPATLVQPVGSPLSLECTVEGTSNPNLYWYRQAAGRGLQLLFYSVGIGQISSEVPQNLSASRPQDRQFILSSKKLLLSDSGFYLCAWSQPGTGDYGYTFGSGTRLTVV.